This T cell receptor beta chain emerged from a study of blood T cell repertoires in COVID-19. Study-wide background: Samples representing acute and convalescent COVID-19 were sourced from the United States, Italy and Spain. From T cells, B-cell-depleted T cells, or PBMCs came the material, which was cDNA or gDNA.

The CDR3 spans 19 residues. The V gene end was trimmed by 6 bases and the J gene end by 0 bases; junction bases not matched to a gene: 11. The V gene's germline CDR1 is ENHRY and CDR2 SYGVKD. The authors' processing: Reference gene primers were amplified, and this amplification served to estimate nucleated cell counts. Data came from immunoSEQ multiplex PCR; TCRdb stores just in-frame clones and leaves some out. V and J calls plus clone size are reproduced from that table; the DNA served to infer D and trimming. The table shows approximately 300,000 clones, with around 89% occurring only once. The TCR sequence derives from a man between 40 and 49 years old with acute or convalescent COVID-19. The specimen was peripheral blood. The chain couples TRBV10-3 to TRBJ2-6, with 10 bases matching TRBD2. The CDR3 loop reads CAISFFLAGDLSGANVLTF. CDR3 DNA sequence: TGTGCCATCAGCTTCTTTCTAGCGGGGGACCTCTCTGGGGCCAACGTCCTGACTTTC.